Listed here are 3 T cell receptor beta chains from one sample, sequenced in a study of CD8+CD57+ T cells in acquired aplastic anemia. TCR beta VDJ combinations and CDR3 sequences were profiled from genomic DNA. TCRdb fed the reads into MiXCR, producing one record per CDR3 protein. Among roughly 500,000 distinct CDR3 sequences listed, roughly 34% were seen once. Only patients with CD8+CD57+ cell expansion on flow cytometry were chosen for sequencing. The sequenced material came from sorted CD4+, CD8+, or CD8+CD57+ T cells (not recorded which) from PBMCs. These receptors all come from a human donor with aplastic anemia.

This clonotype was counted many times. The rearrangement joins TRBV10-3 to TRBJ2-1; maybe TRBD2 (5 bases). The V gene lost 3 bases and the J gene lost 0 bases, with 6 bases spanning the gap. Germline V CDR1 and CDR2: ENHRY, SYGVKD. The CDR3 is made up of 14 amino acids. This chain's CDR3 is CAISETSSYNEQFF. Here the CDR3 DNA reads TGTGCCATCAGTGAAACTAGCTCCTACAATGAGCAGTTCTTC.

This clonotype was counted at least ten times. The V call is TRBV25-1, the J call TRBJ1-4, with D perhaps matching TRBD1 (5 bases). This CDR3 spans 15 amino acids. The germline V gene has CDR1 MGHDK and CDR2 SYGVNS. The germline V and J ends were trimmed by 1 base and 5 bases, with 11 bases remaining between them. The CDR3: CASSEFSRQNEKLFF. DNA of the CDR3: TGTGCCAGCAGTGAATTCTCCCGACAGAATGAAAAACTGTTTTTT.

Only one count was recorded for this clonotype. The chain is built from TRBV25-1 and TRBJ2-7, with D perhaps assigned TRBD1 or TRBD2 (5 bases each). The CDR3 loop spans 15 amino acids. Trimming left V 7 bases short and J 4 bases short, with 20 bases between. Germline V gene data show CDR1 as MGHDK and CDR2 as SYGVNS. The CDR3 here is CASTIGAGRGYEQYF. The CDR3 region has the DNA TGTGCCAGCACAATTGGTGCAGGGCGCGGGTACGAGCAGTACTTC.